The clone carrying this TCR beta chain came up a few times. Investigators isolated RNA and reverse transcribed it into cDNA to act as the sequencing template. The assay was immunoSEQ multiplex PCR, and TCRdb's table has in-frame clones only and misses some. The repertoire includes fewer than 250,000 clones, roughly 57% of them detected once, and 0.45% sits in the top ten. This entry is derived from a study of CD8+ T cells in alopecia areata. The CDR3 is 17 amino acids. With 0 bases removed from V and 7 bases from J, the gap between germline ends came to 17 bases. Germline assignment: CDR1 SGDLS and CDR2 YYNGEE.

This specimen consisted of CD4+ T cells sorted from blood, obtained at week 0. The rearrangement links TRBV9 to TRBJ1-6, with D tentatively TRBD1 (6 bases). This TCR derives from a human donor with alopecia areata. The CDR3 region has the DNA TGTGCCAGCAGCGTAGAGGGGGTGGGCGGACGGAATTCACCCCTCCACTTT. The encoded protein is CASSVEGVGGRNSPLHF.